These 18 T cell receptor beta chains share one sample of origin, sequenced in a study of shared clonotypes between healthy human individuals. CD45RO negativity and positive selection for CCR7 defined naive CD8 cells, a population that excluded terminally differentiated effector memory CD45RA+ cells. Some clones are missing from TCRdb's copy, which holds only in-frame ones; the method was immunoSEQ multiplex PCR. The table has about 2.2 million clones, roughly 93% seen once; the top ten hold approximately 1.6%. The sample taken for sequencing was naive CD8+ T cells from PBMCs. These receptors were obtained from a man between 18 and 29 years old in good health. Some clones in this sample may be carry-over from other donors' samples.

The chain is built from TRBV4-1 and TRBJ2-1; 7 nucleotides agree with TRBD2. Germline V gene lookup returns CDR1 MGHRA and CDR2 YSYEKL. This CDR3 is built from 14 residues. The V segment lost 4 bases and the J segment 7 bases; nucleotides outside the gene matches: 7. Here the CDR3 reads CASSLFTLANEQFF. In DNA form, the CDR3 reads TGCGCCAGCAGCCTATTTACACTAGCGAATGAGCAGTTCTTC.

The genes are TRBV27 and TRBJ2-2; D may match TRBD1 or TRBD2 (5 bases each). The CDR3 is 16 amino acids. The germline V and J ends were trimmed by 4 bases and 0 bases, with 12 bases remaining between them. Germline lookup yields CDR1 MNHEY and CDR2 SMNVEV (reference sequence). CDR3 bases: TGTGCCAGCAGTTCACATCTGGGGGCGAACACCGGGGAGCTGTTTTTT. Amino acids: CASSSHLGANTGELFF.

The chain combines TRBV7-9 with TRBJ1-2; D uncertain. Germline loops: CDR1 SEHNR, CDR2 FQNEAQ (reference sequence). Trimming removed 0 bases at V and 1 base at J, with 9 bases between. The CDR3 loop spans 15 amino acids. This chain's CDR3 is CASSLAAAFNYGYTF. The CDR3 DNA is TGTGCCAGCAGCTTAGCGGCAGCGTTTAACTATGGCTACACCTTC.

J is TRBJ2-1 and V is TRBV21-1; the table's TRBD2 call for D was not verified on the DNA. TRBV21-1 is designated a pseudogene. This CDR3 is built from 15 residues. The CDR3 sequence is CASSKRLAAYNEQFF. CDR3 sequence (DNA): TGTGCCAGCAGCAAAAGGCTAGCGGCCTACAATGAGCAGTTCTTC.

V gene TRBV4-1 combines with J gene TRBJ2-2; no definite D call. The germline gives CDR1 MGHRA, CDR2 YSYEKL. Between the trimmed V and J ends, which lost 1 base and 3 bases, there was a span of 9 bases. CDR3 size: 15 residues. CDR3 coding DNA: TGCGCCAGCAGCCAAGTTACAGATTACACCGGGGAGCTGTTTTTT. Residues: CASSQVTDYTGELFF.

This clone is a singleton in its sample. The chain links TRBV5-1 to TRBJ2-1, with 10 bases matching TRBD2. CDR1 is SGHRS, CDR2 YFSETQ, per germline. CDR3 length: 17 residues. V dropped 0 bases and J dropped 8; count of bases not matched to a gene: 11. CDR3 amino acids: CASSLAKLAGVVYEQFF. As DNA, the CDR3 is TGCGCCAGCAGCTTGGCCAAGCTAGCGGGAGTTGTATATGAGCAGTTCTTC. Together with reference TRBV5-1 and TRBJ2-1, the CDR3 gives the full variable domain: KAGVTQTPRYLIKTRGQQVTLSCSPISGHRSVSWYQQTPGQGLQFLFEYFSETQRNKGNFPGRFSGRQFSNSRSEMNVSTLELGDSALYLCASSLAKLAGVVYEQFFGPGTRLTVL.

Notes on this clone: Within the sample, other DNA sequences also encode this same CDR3. V and J are TRBV4-1 and TRBJ2-2; D is unclear. Germline CDR1 reads MGHRA; CDR2 reads YSYEKL. V gave up 2 bases and J gave up 2 bases, with 3 bases separating them. The CDR3 has 13 amino acids. The CDR3, as DNA: TGCGCCAGCAGCCAACCAAACACCGGGGAGCTGTTTTTT. Amino acid sequence: CASSQPNTGELFF.

This CDR3 is CASSLLRVAGTNTEAFF. CDR3 nucleotide sequence: TGTGCCAGCAGTTTATTAAGGGTGGCGGGGACGAACACTGAAGCTTTCTTT. The rearrangement joins TRBV27 to TRBJ1-1, with D perhaps matching TRBD1 (5 bases). V was pared by 1 base and J by 1 base, with 16 bases between. Germline-derived CDR1 and CDR2 are MNHEY and SMNVEV (reference sequence). The CDR3 spans 17 residues.

J is TRBJ1-6 and V is TRBV13, with D unclear. V gave up 4 bases and J gave up 8 bases, with 18 bases separating them. This CDR3 contains 16 residues. Germline-derived CDR1 and CDR2 are PRHDT and FYEKMQ (reference sequence). The CDR3 coding sequence is TGTGCCAGCAGCTCCCCCGAGGCAGGACTTGATTCACCCCTCCACTTT. Translating gives CASSSPEAGLDSPLHF.

This chain joins TRBV5-6 and TRBJ2-2; 7 bases agree with TRBD2. V lost 4 bases to trimming and J lost 3 bases; unmatched junction nucleotides: 9. Germline loops: CDR1 SGHDT, CDR2 YYEEEE. There are 16 residues in the CDR3. The CDR3 is CASSRTSVDDTGELFF. CDR3 DNA sequence: TGTGCCAGCAGCCGTACTAGCGTGGACGACACCGGGGAGCTGTTTTTT.

This clone was found once. V gene TRBV5-5 combines with J gene TRBJ2-7; D is ambiguous. The CDR3 runs 14 residues. The germline gives CDR1 SGHKS, CDR2 YYEKEE (reference sequence). The ends were cut back, 0 bases at V and 2 bases at J, with 9 bases in the middle. The CDR3 nucleotides read TGTGCCAGCAGCTTGGCTTTACAGCCCTACGAGCAGTACTTC. It codes for CASSLALQPYEQYF.

The chain joins TRBV28 to TRBJ2-2; 7 bases line up with TRBD1. Per the germline V gene, CDR1 is MDHEN and CDR2 is SYDVKM. The CDR3 spans 16 residues. The ends lost 5 bases at V and 1 base at J; junction bases unmatched: 7. CDR3 nucleotide sequence: TGTGCCAGCAGTACGGACAGGTTCTTGAACACCGGGGAGCTGTTTTTT. This gives the protein CASSTDRFLNTGELFF. The full variable domain, in which reference TRBV28 and TRBJ2-2 provide the parts outside the CDR3, is DVKVTQSSRYLVKRTGEKVFLECVQDMDHENMFWYRQDPGLGLRLIYFSYDVKMKEKGDIPEGYSVSREKKERFSLILESASTNQTSMYLCASSTDRFLNTGELFFGEGSRLTVL.

The CDR3, as DNA: TGTGCCAGCAGTCCAAAGGACAGGGCTGGGATCCGCCCCTTTTCCTACGAGCAGTACTTC. The encoded protein is CASSPKDRAGIRPFSYEQYF. The chain couples TRBV27 to TRBJ2-7; 8 bases fit TRBD1. V lost 5 bases to trimming and J lost 1 base; unmatched junction nucleotides: 22. The CDR3 is 20 amino acids. In germline, CDR1 is MNHEY, CDR2 SMNVEV (reference sequence).

The genes are TRBV7-9 and TRBJ2-6; possibly TRBD1 for D (5 bases). There are 18 residues in the CDR3. Germline V gives CDR1 SEHNR, CDR2 FQNEAQ (reference sequence). V lost 4 bases and J lost 0, with 16 bases in between. In DNA, the CDR3 is TGTGCCAGCAGCTGGGGCCCAGGTACGGCCTCTGGGGCCAACGTCCTGACTTTC. Amino acids: CASSWGPGTASGANVLTF.

This rearrangement joins TRBV11-2 to TRBJ2-7; TRBD1 matches at 7 bases. After removal of 3 bases from V and 3 bases from J, the junction contained 11 bases not matched to a gene. The CDR3 spans 16 residues. Germline CDR1 reads SGHAT; CDR2 reads FQNNGV. The CDR3 here is CASSFIGAPGGYEQYF. DNA of the CDR3: TGTGCCAGCAGCTTTATTGGGGCCCCAGGGGGCTACGAGCAGTACTTC.

About this clone: A read error may account for a junction end that differs from germline. J is TRBJ2-7 and V is TRBV5-1, with unresolved D. Looked up from germline, CDR1 is SGHRS and CDR2 is YFSETQ. The CDR3 contains 14 residues. The DNA of the CDR3 is TGCGCCAGCAGCTTATCGAGTGGATGGCCAGGAACGCGCTTC. It encodes CASSLSSGWPGTRF.

A word on this clone: Other DNA sequences in the same sample also yield this CDR3. The genes are TRBV7-9 and TRBJ1-5; TRBD1 is a possible D gene (5 bases). The CDR3 is 14 amino acids. V lost 1 base and J lost 4, with 8 bases in between. Looked up from germline, CDR1 is SEHNR and CDR2 is FQNEAQ (reference sequence). The CDR3 here is CASSLVGGNQPQHF. The CDR3 DNA is TGTGCCAGCAGCTTAGTCGGGGGGAATCAGCCCCAGCATTTT.

The rearrangement links TRBV27 to TRBJ2-7, with 7 positions matching TRBD1. Germline CDR1 MNHEY, CDR2 SMNVEV (reference sequence). CDR3 size: 14 residues. V was clipped by 5 bases and J by 2 bases; unmatched bases: 6. CDR3: CASSRQGVPYEQYF. Here the CDR3 DNA reads TGTGCCAGCAGTCGGCAGGGGGTCCCCTACGAGCAGTACTTC.